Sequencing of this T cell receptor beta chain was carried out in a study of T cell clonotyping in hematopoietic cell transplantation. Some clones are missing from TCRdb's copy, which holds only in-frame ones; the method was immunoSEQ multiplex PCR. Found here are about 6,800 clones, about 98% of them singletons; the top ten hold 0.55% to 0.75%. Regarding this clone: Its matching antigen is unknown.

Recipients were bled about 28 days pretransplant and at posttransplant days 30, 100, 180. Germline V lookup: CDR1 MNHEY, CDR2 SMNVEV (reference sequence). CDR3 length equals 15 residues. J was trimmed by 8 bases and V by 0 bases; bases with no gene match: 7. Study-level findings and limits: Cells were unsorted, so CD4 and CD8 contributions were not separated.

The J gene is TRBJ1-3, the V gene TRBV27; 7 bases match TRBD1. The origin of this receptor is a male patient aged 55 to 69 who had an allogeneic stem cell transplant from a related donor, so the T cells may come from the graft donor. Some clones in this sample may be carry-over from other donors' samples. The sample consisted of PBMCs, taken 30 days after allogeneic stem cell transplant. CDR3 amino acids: CASSLSGTAYDTIYF. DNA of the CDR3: TGTGCCAGCAGTTTATCCGGGACAGCCTATGACACCATATATTTT.